This T cell receptor (beta chain) was recorded in a study of T cell responses to AZD1222 COVID-19 vaccine. Study-wide findings and caveats: Baseline serostatus was positive in only 5 to 7 AZD1222 recipients. Unmutated variant regions are reportedly the target of nearly half of TCRs that are spike-specific. White British ancestry dominated among donors, who included more females, and clonal diversity was possibly underestimated.

The data were produced by immunoSEQ multiplex PCR, yet TCRdb's version contains in-frame clones alone and is incomplete. This repertoire shows some 110,000 clones, 86% found once; its top ten account for 17%. V was trimmed by 1 base and J by 5 bases, leaving 9 bases between them. The CDR3 runs 15 residues. CDR1 is SGHVS, CDR2 FNYEAQ, per germline. A remark on this clone: Antigen unknown.

This receptor was identified in an adult who received the AZD1222 COVID-19 vaccine. The sequencing here drew on peripheral blood, taken 28 days after the second AZD1222 dose. The chain combines TRBV7-6 with TRBJ1-6; a possible D gene is TRBD1 (6 bases). The CDR3 loop is CASSLVDSDNSPLHF. As DNA, the CDR3 is TGTGCCAGCAGCTTAGTGGACAGCGATAATTCACCCCTCCACTTT.